These T cell receptor beta chains were read from a single sample in a study of shared clonotypes between healthy human individuals. TCRdb keeps only in-frame clones here, not all; method: immunoSEQ multiplex PCR. The table records about 460,000 clones, approximately 77% of them present only once. The sequenced material came from PBMCs. The receptors were sampled from a woman in her forties in good health. Some clones in this sample may be carry-over from other donors' samples. Each CDR3 is given without its conserved first and last residue. Each record gives: CDR3 protein, D gene, J gene, V gene. D genes are given only for firm matches.

CDR3 protein: SVDRDGLQF; D gene: NA; J gene: TRBJ2-1; V gene: TRBV29-1
CDR3 protein: ASSPPSSSSYEQY; D gene: NA; J gene: TRBJ2-7; V gene: TRBV18
CDR3 protein: ASSLSGSDEQF; D gene: NA; J gene: TRBJ2-1; V gene: TRBV27
CDR3 protein: ASSFSAGAKNEQY; D gene: TRBD2; J gene: TRBJ2-7; V gene: TRBV27
CDR3 protein: ASSSTGSGEKLF; D gene: NA; J gene: TRBJ1-4; V gene: TRBV28
CDR3 protein: ASSQGPYTDTQY; D gene: NA; J gene: TRBJ2-3; V gene: TRBV4-1
CDR3 protein: ASSPRLAAYNEQF; D gene: TRBD2; J gene: TRBJ2-1; V gene: TRBV28
CDR3 protein: ASRYTNTGELF; D gene: NA; J gene: TRBJ2-2; V gene: TRBV10-1
CDR3 protein: SASGSPRGEQF; D gene: NA; J gene: TRBJ2-1; V gene: TRBV29-1
CDR3 protein: ASSQDYHREQY; D gene: NA; J gene: TRBJ2-7; V gene: TRBV4-2
CDR3 protein: ASSFDRGSTDTQY; D gene: TRBD1; J gene: TRBJ2-3; V gene: TRBV19
CDR3 protein: ASSQAGRGPNYGYT; D gene: TRBD1; J gene: TRBJ1-2; V gene: TRBV4-1
CDR3 protein: ARSLRGKDKKVYEQY; D gene: NA; J gene: TRBJ2-7; V gene: TRBV5-3
CDR3 protein: ASSSIQGSYQPQH; D gene: NA; J gene: TRBJ1-5; V gene: TRBV28
CDR3 protein: ASSPREGEAEKLF; D gene: NA; J gene: TRBJ1-4; V gene: TRBV7-9
CDR3 protein: ASSLGLAGSGANVLT; D gene: TRBD2; J gene: TRBJ2-6; V gene: TRBV4-3
CDR3 protein: ASTLGGQGTDLGGEKLF; D gene: TRBD1; J gene: TRBJ1-4; V gene: TRBV28
CDR3 protein: ASSVEDKYNEQF; D gene: NA; J gene: TRBJ2-1; V gene: TRBV9
CDR3 protein: ASSTYSPPSNQPQH; D gene: NA; J gene: TRBJ1-5; V gene: TRBV18
CDR3 protein: ASSEGIPEQY; D gene: NA; J gene: TRBJ2-7; V gene: TRBV6-1
CDR3 protein: ASSPSVRELMNTEAF; D gene: NA; J gene: TRBJ1-1; V gene: TRBV18
CDR3 protein: ASSVLAQANTGELF; D gene: NA; J gene: TRBJ2-2; V gene: TRBV9
CDR3 protein: ASSLGQNYGYT; D gene: NA; J gene: TRBJ1-2; V gene: TRBV7-2
CDR3 protein: ASSRTGDMY; D gene: TRBD1; J gene: TRBJ2-7; V gene: TRBV5-5
CDR3 protein: SVSQGGNTEAF; D gene: TRBD1; J gene: TRBJ1-1; V gene: TRBV29-1
CDR3 protein: SAEVGTDTQY; D gene: NA; J gene: TRBJ2-3; V gene: TRBV29-1
CDR3 protein: ASSLVLGKETQY; D gene: NA; J gene: TRBJ2-5; V gene: TRBV11-3
CDR3 protein: ASRGTGGFETQY; D gene: TRBD1; J gene: TRBJ2-5; V gene: TRBV7-2
CDR3 protein: ASSIDSAGAYGYT; D gene: NA; J gene: TRBJ1-2; V gene: TRBV19
CDR3 protein: ASSPRTSGNSYNEQF; D gene: TRBD2; J gene: TRBJ2-1; V gene: TRBV7-9
CDR3 protein: ASSLFVGGNGYT; D gene: NA; J gene: TRBJ1-2; V gene: TRBV28
CDR3 protein: ASSMEGAPGNTIY; D gene: TRBD1; J gene: TRBJ1-3; V gene: TRBV19
CDR3 protein: ASSPTGTTDTQY; D gene: TRBD1; J gene: TRBJ2-3; V gene: TRBV18
CDR3 protein: ASSVREQY; D gene: NA; J gene: TRBJ2-7; V gene: TRBV2
CDR3 protein: AWSVPGAFSYNEQF; D gene: NA; J gene: TRBJ2-1; V gene: TRBV30
CDR3 protein: ASTPDSGGAGYGYT; D gene: TRBD1; J gene: TRBJ1-2; V gene: TRBV5-4
CDR3 protein: AISESLSQTYEQY; D gene: NA; J gene: TRBJ2-7; V gene: TRBV10-3
CDR3 protein: ASSPGLVNEQF; D gene: TRBD2; J gene: TRBJ2-1; V gene: TRBV2
CDR3 protein: ASSPPRLAGANEQF; D gene: TRBD2; J gene: TRBJ2-1; V gene: TRBV19
CDR3 protein: ASSLRAGYTTYNEQF; D gene: NA; J gene: TRBJ2-1; V gene: TRBV5-6
CDR3 protein: ASSDETSSTEQF; D gene: NA; J gene: TRBJ2-1; V gene: TRBV6-4
CDR3 protein: ASNNRAGANEQF; D gene: NA; J gene: TRBJ2-1; V gene: TRBV27
CDR3 protein: ASSLAKGRGADTEAF; D gene: NA; J gene: TRBJ1-1; V gene: TRBV7-8
CDR3 protein: ASRPQVVLHEQY; D gene: NA; J gene: TRBJ2-7; V gene: TRBV28
CDR3 protein: ASSHRDRDTDTQY; D gene: TRBD1; J gene: TRBJ2-3; V gene: TRBV23-1
CDR3 protein: ASSVDPRSNTEAF; D gene: NA; J gene: TRBJ1-1; V gene: TRBV9
CDR3 protein: ASSQAVDQLPYEQY; D gene: NA; J gene: TRBJ2-7; V gene: TRBV4-2
CDR3 protein: ASSIPGLAGGPGTQY; D gene: TRBD2; J gene: TRBJ2-5; V gene: TRBV19